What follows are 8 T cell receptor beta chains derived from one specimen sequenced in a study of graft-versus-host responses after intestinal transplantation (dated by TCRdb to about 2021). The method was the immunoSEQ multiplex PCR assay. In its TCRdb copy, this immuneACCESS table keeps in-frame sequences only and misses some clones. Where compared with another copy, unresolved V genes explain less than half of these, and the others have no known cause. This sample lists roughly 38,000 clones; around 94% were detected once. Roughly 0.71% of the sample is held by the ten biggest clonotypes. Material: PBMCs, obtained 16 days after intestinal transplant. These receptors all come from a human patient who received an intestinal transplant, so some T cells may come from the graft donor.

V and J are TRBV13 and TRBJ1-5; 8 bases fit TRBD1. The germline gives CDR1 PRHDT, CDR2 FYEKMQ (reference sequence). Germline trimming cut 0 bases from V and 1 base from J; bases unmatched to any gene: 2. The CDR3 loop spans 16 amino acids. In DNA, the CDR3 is TGTGCCAGCAGCTTAGGGTACAGGGGGAGCAATCAGCCCCAGCATTTT. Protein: CASSLGYRGSNQPQHF.

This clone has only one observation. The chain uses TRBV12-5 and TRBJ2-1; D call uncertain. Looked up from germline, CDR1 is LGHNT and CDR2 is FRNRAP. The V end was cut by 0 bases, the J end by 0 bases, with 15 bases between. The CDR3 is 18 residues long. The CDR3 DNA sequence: TGTGCTAGTGGTTTGGTACGTACGGGTCACACCTCCTACAATGAGCAGTTCTTC. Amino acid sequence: CASGLVRTGHTSYNEQFF.

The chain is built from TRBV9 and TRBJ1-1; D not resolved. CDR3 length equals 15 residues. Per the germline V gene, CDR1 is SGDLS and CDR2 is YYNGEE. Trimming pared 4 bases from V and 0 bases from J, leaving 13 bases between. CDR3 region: CASSPPRDLNTEAFF. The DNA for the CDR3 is TGTGCCAGCAGCCCCCCGCGAGATTTGAACACTGAAGCTTTCTTT.

DNA of the CDR3: TGTGCCAGCAGCGTAACCGGGACAGCGGTAACCTACGAGCAGTACTTC. It translates to CASSVTGTAVTYEQYF. The chain combines TRBV9 with TRBJ2-7, with 7 bases identical to TRBD1. The length of the CDR3 is 16 residues. Germline lookup yields CDR1 SGDLS and CDR2 YYNGEE. V lost 1 base, J lost 2 bases, and 9 bases stayed unmatched.

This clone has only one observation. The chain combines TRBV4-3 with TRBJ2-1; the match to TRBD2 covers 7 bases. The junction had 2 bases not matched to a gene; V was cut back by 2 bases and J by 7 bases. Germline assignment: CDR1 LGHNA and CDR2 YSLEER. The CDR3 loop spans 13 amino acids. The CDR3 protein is CASSQRGRNEQFF. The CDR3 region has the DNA TGCGCCAGCAGCCAACGCGGGAGAAATGAGCAGTTCTTC.

CDR3 sequence reads: CASSFSAGGQETQYF. CDR3 nucleotide sequence: TGTGCCAGCAGCTTCTCGGCGGGAGGGCAAGAGACCCAGTACTTC. This chain connects TRBV7-9 to TRBJ2-5, with 9 bases that match TRBD2. This CDR3 has 15 amino acids. CDR1 SEHNR and CDR2 FQNEAQ come from the germline V gene (reference sequence). V trimming: 3 bases; J trimming: 2 bases; junction bases outside the gene matches: 4. Full variable domain (outside the CDR3, taken from reference TRBV7-9 and TRBJ2-5): DTGVSQNPRHKITKRGQNVTFRCDPISEHNRLYWYRQTLGQGPEFLTYFQNEAQLEKSRLLSDRFSAERPKGSFSTLEIQRTEQGDSAMYLCASSFSAGGQETQYFGPGTRLLVL.

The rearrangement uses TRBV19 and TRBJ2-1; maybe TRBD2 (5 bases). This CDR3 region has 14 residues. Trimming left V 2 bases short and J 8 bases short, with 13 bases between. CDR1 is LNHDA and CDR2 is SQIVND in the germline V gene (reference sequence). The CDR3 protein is CASSIKGGFHEQFF. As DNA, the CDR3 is TGTGCCAGTAGTATAAAGGGCGGGTTCCATGAGCAGTTCTTC.

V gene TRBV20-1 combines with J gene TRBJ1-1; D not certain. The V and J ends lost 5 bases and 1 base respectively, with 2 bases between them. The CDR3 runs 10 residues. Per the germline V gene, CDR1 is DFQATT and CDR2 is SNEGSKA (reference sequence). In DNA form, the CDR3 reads TGCAGTGCTCCGAACACTGAAGCTTTCTTT. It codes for CSAPNTEAFF.